This entry is about one T cell receptor (beta chain). Its antigen is still unknown. It is likely a read error, because the conserved phenylalanine at the end of the CDR3 is missing. The sample comes from a study of T and B cells in COVID-19 patients. On the study more broadly: Of about 20 active-infection patients, approximately 17 carried comorbidities linked to unfavorable COVID-19 outcome.

General study findings and limits: No sequencing was yet done of CD4+, regulatory or CD8+ subsets, or of SARS-CoV-2-responsive or tetramer+ sorted cells. The recovered cohort had more than 2,000 exclusive TCR clusters, including 25 to 35 low generation probability clusters.

V was trimmed by 3 bases and J by 7 bases, leaving 17 bases between them. The CDR3 extends over 15 amino acids. TRB was amplified from about 250-500 ng of blood genomic DNA. TRB rearrangements were amplified by multiplex PCR with BIOMED2 TRB-A/B primers. A single record per CDR3 protein comes from TCRdb applying MiXCR to the multiplex PCR reads. The table shows 6,000 or so distinct CDR3 sequences, with 25% to 30% occurring only once. The gene calls are TRBV12-3 or TRBV12-4 and TRBJ2-3; D gene uncertain. This clonotype was obtained from a human donor with active COVID-19. The sequencing input was blood. CDR3 nucleotide sequence: TGTGCCAGCAGTTTTCTCCCAAAAACGGGCAATACGCAGTATCTT. It codes for CASSFLPKTGNTQYL.